Included here is one T cell receptor beta chain sequence, with context. Its antigen remains unidentified. Sequencing used immunoSEQ multiplex PCR; TCRdb keeps in-frame clones, though not all of them. This sample yields more than 80,000 clones, of which around 87% are seen a single time; 1.5% to 2% belongs to the top ten. This specimen comes from a study of OX40 agonist ivuxolimab in advanced cancers. In the study overall: A male proportion of 82.7% was recorded, with mean age around 60 years and range about 20 to 90. Broader study findings: The average count of expanded clones was higher among CD8+ T cells than among CD4+. Some of the nonresponding patients also showed low levels of normalized T-cell clonal expansion.

The timepoints at which blood was sampled were baseline, cycle 4 day 1, and cycle 7 day 1. Germline CDR1 and CDR2: SGHRS and YFSETQ. Between the trimmed V and J ends, which lost 4 bases and 0 bases, there was a span of 8 bases. The length of the CDR3 is 15 residues. The starting material was CD4+ or CD8+ T cells sorted from blood, obtained in a trial of the OX40 agonist ivuxolimab. The chain couples TRBV5-1 to TRBJ2-6; D gene ambiguous. This sequence originates from an adult with an advanced solid tumor such as melanoma, head and neck, liver or kidney cancer. The CDR3 coding sequence is TGCGCCAGCAGCCAGGACCTCTCTGGGGCCAACGTCCTGACTTTC. As protein: CASSQDLSGANVLTF.